This entry lists 10 T cell receptor beta chains sequenced from one sample in a study of cytomegalovirus exposure and HLA in healthy donors. The study ran its PCR with 60 Vbeta and 13 Jbeta primers. TCRdb keeps only in-frame clones here, not all; method: immunoSEQ multiplex PCR. The sample gives 150,000 to 200,000 clones, 84% of which show up once; 0.25% to 0.3% is in the top ten. Sequenced sample: PBMCs. These receptor sequences come from a boy aged 10-17 years in good health and CMV-seronegative.

This clone occurred once. This chain uses TRBV6-1 with TRBJ2-5, with D perhaps TRBD1 (6 bases). With the DNA end fitting TRBJ2-7 better, the J assignment may be wrong. From germline, CDR1 is MNHNS and CDR2 SASEGT. The CDR3 is 15 amino acids. CDR3 nucleotide sequence: TGTGCCAGCAGTACCCGGACAGTCCTCTCCTACGAGCAGTACTTC. This encodes CASSTRTVLSYEQYF.

The chain recombines TRBV4-1 with TRBJ2-4; D is perhaps TRBD1 (6 bases). With 3 bases removed from V and 0 bases from J, the gap between germline ends came to 18 bases. Per the germline V gene, CDR1 is MGHRA and CDR2 is YSYEKL. The length of the CDR3 is 18 residues. The CDR3 region has the DNA TGCGCCAGCAGCCAGACGGAACAGGGCCCGCTAGCCAAAAACATTCAGTACTTC. Protein product: CASSQTEQGPLAKNIQYF.

J is TRBJ2-1 and V is TRBV4-2; 10 nucleotides agree with TRBD2. Germline V CDR1 and CDR2: LGHNA, YNFKEQ. The length of the CDR3 is 17 residues. The J segment lost 6 bases and the V segment lost 0 bases, leaving 8 bases of the junction unmatched. In DNA, the CDR3 is TGTGCCAGCAGCCAAGATCTCCTAGCGGGAGTTAGCAATGAGCAGTTCTTC. Its protein product is CASSQDLLAGVSNEQFF.

The sample holds one count of this clone. The rearrangement links TRBV6-1 to TRBJ2-1; D unresolved. There are 12 residues in the CDR3. The V end was cut by 5 bases, the J end by 8 bases, with 10 bases between. Germline V CDR1 and CDR2: MNHNS, SASEGT. As DNA, the CDR3 is TGTGCCAGCAGTCCGAGCTTGGATGAGCAGTTCTTC. It yields the protein CASSPSLDEQFF.

The chain recombines TRBV30 with TRBJ1-6, with 8 bases that match TRBD1. The CDR3 has 15 residues. Germline V CDR1 and CDR2: GTSNPN, SVGIG (reference sequence). With 1 base clipped from V and 7 bases from J, the junction kept 6 bases outside the gene matches. The CDR3 sequence is CAWSARQGINSPLHF. In nucleotides, the CDR3 is TGTGCCTGGAGTGCCCGACAGGGGATCAATTCACCCCTCCACTTT.

The chain joins TRBV4-2 to TRBJ2-3; 7 bases match TRBD2. Germline V gene lookup returns CDR1 LGHNA and CDR2 YNFKEQ. Trimming removed 4 bases from V and 4 bases from J; junction bases left unmatched: 14. CDR3 length: 17 residues. This CDR3 is CASSPWGGAGRADTQYF. The CDR3 nucleotides are TGTGCCAGCAGCCCGTGGGGGGGAGCGGGACGGGCAGATACGCAGTATTTT.

J is TRBJ2-3 and V is TRBV9, with TRBD2 matching over 10 bases. V gave up 4 bases and J gave up 2 bases; unmatched junction bases: 4. The CDR3 length is 15 residues. Germline CDR1 SGDLS, CDR2 YYNGEE. CDR3: CASSIGLADTDTQYF. The CDR3 region has the DNA TGTGCCAGCAGCATCGGACTAGCGGACACAGATACGCAGTATTTT.

The rearrangement uses TRBV13 and TRBJ2-1; D is undetermined. Germline lookup yields CDR1 PRHDT and CDR2 FYEKMQ (reference sequence). Deletions cut 5 bases from V and 7 bases from J, with 12 bases between. The CDR3 runs to 13 residues. CDR3 sequence: CASSTDWSNEQFF. Written as DNA, the CDR3 is TGTGCCAGCAGCACCGACTGGAGTAATGAGCAGTTCTTC. The full variable domain, its missing parts supplied by reference TRBV13 and TRBJ2-1, is AAGVIQSPRHLIKEKRETATLKCYPIPRHDTVYWYQQGPGQDPQFLISFYEKMQSDKGSIPDRFSAQQFSDYHSELNMSSLELGDSALYFCASSTDWSNEQFFGPGTRLTVL.

The rearrangement uses TRBV5-1 and TRBJ1-1, with D perhaps TRBD1 (6 bases). V lost 2 bases and J 0 bases, leaving 11 bases between the germline ends. The CDR3 is 15 residues long. Germline assignment: CDR1 SGHRS and CDR2 YFSETQ. DNA of the CDR3: TGCGCCAGCAGCTTAAGGACAGACGTGAACACTGAAGCTTTCTTT. Protein: CASSLRTDVNTEAFF. The variable domain in full, with the rest retrieved from reference TRBV5-1 and TRBJ1-1, is KAGVTQTPRYLIKTRGQQVTLSCSPISGHRSVSWYQQTPGQGLQFLFEYFSETQRNKGNFPGRFSGRQFSNSRSEMNVSTLELGDSALYLCASSLRTDVNTEAFFGQGTRLTVV.

This clone appeared a few times. The chain links TRBV27 to TRBJ2-2, with D maybe TRBD2 (5 bases). The CDR3 runs 16 residues. Germline V gene lookup returns CDR1 MNHEY and CDR2 SMNVEV (reference sequence). V was pared by 2 bases and J by 2 bases, with 12 bases between. This CDR3 reads CASSLTLAKNTGELFF. As DNA, the CDR3 is TGTGCCAGCAGTTTAACTCTAGCCAAAAACACCGGGGAGCTGTTTTTT.